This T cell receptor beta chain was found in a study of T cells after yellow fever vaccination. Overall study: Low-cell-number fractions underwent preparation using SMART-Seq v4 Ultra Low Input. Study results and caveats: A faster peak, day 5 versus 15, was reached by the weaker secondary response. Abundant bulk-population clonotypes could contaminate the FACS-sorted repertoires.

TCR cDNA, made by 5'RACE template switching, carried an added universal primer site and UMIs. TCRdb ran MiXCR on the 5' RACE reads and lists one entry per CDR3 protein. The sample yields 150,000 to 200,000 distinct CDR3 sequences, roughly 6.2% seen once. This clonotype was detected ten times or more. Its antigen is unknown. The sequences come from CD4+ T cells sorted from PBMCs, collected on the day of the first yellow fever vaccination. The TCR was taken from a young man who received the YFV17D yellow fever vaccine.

The CDR3 reads CASSFGGVEGYTF. The CDR3 DNA reads as TGTGCCAGCAGCTTCGGAGGGGTGGAGGGCTACACCTTC. The V gene is TRBV7-2, the J gene TRBJ1-2; the D gene is possibly TRBD1 (5 bases). Germline CDR1 reads SGHTA; CDR2 reads FQGNSA. The CDR3 has 13 amino acids. V shed 3 bases and J shed 8 bases, with 13 bases lying between them.